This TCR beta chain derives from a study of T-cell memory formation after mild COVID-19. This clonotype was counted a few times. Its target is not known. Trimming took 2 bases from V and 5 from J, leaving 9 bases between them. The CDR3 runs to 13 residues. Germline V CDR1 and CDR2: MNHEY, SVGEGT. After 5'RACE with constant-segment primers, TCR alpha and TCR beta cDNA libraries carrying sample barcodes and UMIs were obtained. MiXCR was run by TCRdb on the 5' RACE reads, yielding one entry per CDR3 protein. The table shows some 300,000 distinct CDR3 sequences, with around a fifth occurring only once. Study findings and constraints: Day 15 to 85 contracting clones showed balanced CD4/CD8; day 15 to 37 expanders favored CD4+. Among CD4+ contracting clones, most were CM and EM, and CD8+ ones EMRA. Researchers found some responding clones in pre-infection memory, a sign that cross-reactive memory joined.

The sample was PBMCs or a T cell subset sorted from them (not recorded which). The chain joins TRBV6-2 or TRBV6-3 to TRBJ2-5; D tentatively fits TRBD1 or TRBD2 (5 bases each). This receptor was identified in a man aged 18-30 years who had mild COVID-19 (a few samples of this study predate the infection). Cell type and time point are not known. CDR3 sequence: CASSYRDVETQYF. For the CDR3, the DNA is TGTGCCAGCAGTTACCGGGACGTCGAGACCCAGTACTTC.